These 18 T cell receptor beta chains share one sample of origin, sequenced in a study of Graves' ophthalmopathy and Graves' hyperthyroidism. TCR beta CDR3 amplification used RNA transcripts. HTBI primers were used in a first-round RT-PCR, which preceded a second-round multiplex PCR. TCRdb redid the calling of the multiplex PCR reads with MiXCR, one entry per CDR3 protein. Here the sample spans about 400,000 distinct CDR3 sequences, 15% to 20% being singletons. Sequenced: peripheral blood. These receptors were taken from a woman under 30 with Graves' ophthalmopathy.

This clonotype occurred many times. The chain carries TRBV6-1 and TRBJ1-5; 7 bases agree with TRBD1. This CDR3 is built from 14 residues. CDR1 and CDR2 (germline): MNHNS, SASEGT. V was pared by 7 bases and J by 4 bases, with 7 bases of the junction left unmatched. The CDR3 sequence: CASTSGQANQPQHF. Written as DNA, the CDR3 is TGTGCCAGCACCTCCGGACAGGCTAATCAGCCCCAGCATTTT.

The rearrangement joins TRBV12-3 or TRBV12-4 to TRBJ1-1; D gene ambiguous. CDR3 length equals 16 residues. Trimming left V 4 bases short and J 1 base short, with 16 bases between. As DNA, the CDR3 is TGTGCCAGCAGTTCCACATCAGGACTCCGGAACACTGAAGCTTTCTTT. Its protein product is CASSSTSGLRNTEAFF.

This clonotype was detected many times. V is TRBV28 and J is TRBJ2-5, with TRBD2 as a possible D gene (6 bases). The germline V and J ends were trimmed by 5 bases and 3 bases, with 13 bases remaining between them. The CDR3 is 14 residues long. Germline CDR1 is MDHEN and CDR2 is SYDVKM. The DNA for the CDR3 is TGTGCCAGCAGTCCGGGACTGTTCGAAGAGACCCAGTACTTC. Its protein is CASSPGLFEETQYF.

The chain uses TRBV18 and TRBJ1-1, with a tentative D call TRBD1 (5 bases). Germline loops: CDR1 KGHSH, CDR2 LQKENI. This CDR3 comprises 15 residues. V lost 4 bases and J 1 base, leaving 13 bases between the germline ends. The CDR3 sequence: CASSRAGGTNTEAFF. CDR3 DNA sequence: TGTGCCAGCTCACGAGCAGGTGGGACGAACACTGAAGCTTTCTTT. Combining the CDR3 with reference TRBV18 and TRBJ1-1 gives the whole variable domain NAGVMQNPRHLVRRRGQEARLRCSPMKGHSHVYWYRQLPEEGLKFMVYLQKENIIDESGMPKERFSAEFPKEGPSILRIQQVVRGDSAAYFCASSRAGGTNTEAFFGQGTRLTVV.

This clonotype has at least ten counts. The rearrangement uses TRBV29-1 and TRBJ1-1; TRBD1 matches at 10 bases. This CDR3 contains 15 residues. Per the germline V gene, CDR1 is SQVTM and CDR2 is ANQGSEA. V shed 6 bases and J 7 bases; nucleotides not matched to a gene: 14. In DNA, the CDR3 is TGCAGCGTAGTACCGCCAGGACAGGGGGTGCATGAAGCTTTCTTT. Its translation: CSVVPPGQGVHEAFF. Together with reference TRBV29-1 and TRBJ1-1, the CDR3 gives the full variable domain: SAVISQKPSRDICQRGTSLTIQCQVDSQVTMMFWYRQQPGQSLTLIATANQGSEATYESGFVIDKFPISRPNLTFSTLTVSNMSPEDSSIYLCSVVPPGQGVHEAFFGQGTRLTVV.

Ten or more counts support this clonotype. The chain couples TRBV6-2 or TRBV6-3 to TRBJ2-2; D call uncertain. The germline V gene encodes CDR1 MNHEY and CDR2 SVGEGT. This CDR3 contains 13 residues. Trimming took off 1 base at V and 8 bases at J, with 8 bases between the two ends. The CDR3 reads CASSYYGPGELFF. DNA for the CDR3: TGTGCCAGCAGTTACTATGGACCGGGGGAGCTGTTTTTT.

The chain links TRBV28 to TRBJ1-2, with TRBD1 matching over 9 bases. Losses at the gene ends were 6 bases for V and 4 bases for J; bases not matched to a gene: 9. Germline CDR1 MDHEN, CDR2 SYDVKM. The CDR3 runs to 15 residues. CDR3 amino acids: CASSQTGGASYGYTF. CDR3 sequence (DNA): TGTGCCAGCAGCCAAACAGGGGGCGCTAGCTATGGCTACACCTTC.

This clonotype was observed a few times. The chain couples TRBV27 to TRBJ1-2; 9 bases are a match to TRBD1. CDR3 length equals 13 residues. CDR1 is MNHEY and CDR2 is SMNVEV in the germline V gene (reference sequence). Trimming cost V 5 bases and J 8 bases; bases outside gene matches: 6. CDR3 bases: TGTGCCAGCAGTACGCGGACAGGGGACGGCTACACCTTC. Translating gives CASSTRTGDGYTF.

At least ten counts were recorded for this clonotype. The gene calls are TRBV9 and TRBJ2-5; 10 positions match TRBD2. The CDR3 spans 16 residues. The V gene end was trimmed by 4 bases and the J gene end by 5 bases; junction bases not matched to a gene: 11. CDR1 and CDR2 (germline): SGDLS, YYNGEE. The CDR3 protein is CASSSPGTSVGETQYF. Here the CDR3 DNA reads TGTGCCAGCAGCTCCCCCGGGACTAGCGTTGGGGAGACCCAGTACTTC.

At least ten counts were recorded for this clonotype. The chain is built from TRBV19 and TRBJ1-1; no reliable D call. Trimming cost V 7 bases and J 5 bases, with 14 bases left between them. Germline lookup yields CDR1 LNHDA and CDR2 SQIVND (reference sequence). CDR3 length: 13 amino acids. CDR3 nucleotide sequence: TGTGCCAGTACCTACCGGTCGGGGACTGAAGCTTTCTTT. This translates into CASTYRSGTEAFF.

This clonotype occurred many times. The V and J genes are TRBV11-2 and TRBJ2-2; 12 positions agree with TRBD2. Per the germline V gene, CDR1 is SGHAT and CDR2 is FQNNGV. The CDR3 spans 16 residues. Trimming at V came to 5 bases and at J to 8 bases, leaving 9 bases not matched to a gene. For the CDR3, the DNA is TGTGCCAGCAGCCCCGGACTAGCGGGGCCTATGGGGGAGCTGTTTTTT. Its protein is CASSPGLAGPMGELFF.

At least ten counts were recorded for this clonotype. The chain couples TRBV7-2 to TRBJ2-7; 10 positions match TRBD2. The CDR3 extends over 15 amino acids. Per germline, CDR1 SGHTA and CDR2 FQGNSA. The V segment lost 5 bases and the J segment 2 bases; nucleotides outside the gene matches: 6. The CDR3 coding sequence is TGTGCCAGCAGCCCGGGGCTAGCGGGGGCCTACGAGCAGTACTTC. Its protein product is CASSPGLAGAYEQYF.

This clonotype was recorded at least ten times. The chain combines TRBV6-1 with TRBJ1-5; maybe TRBD1 (5 bases). V was cut by 8 bases and J by 0 bases, with 11 bases left in between. The CDR3 extends over 14 amino acids. Germline-derived CDR1 and CDR2 are MNHNS and SASEGT. Here the CDR3 DNA reads TGTGCCAGCGCGGGGCACAATAGCAATCAGCCCCAGCATTTT. Its protein product is CASAGHNSNQPQHF.

This clonotype was seen ten or more times. CDR3 nucleotide sequence: TGCAGTGCTAGTGGAGGATCGGTCTCCTACGAGCAGTACTTC. This translates into CSASGGSVSYEQYF. The genes are TRBV20-1 and TRBJ2-7; a possible D gene is TRBD2 (5 bases). Per germline, CDR1 DFQATT and CDR2 SNEGSKA (reference sequence). Trimming stripped 3 bases from V and 0 bases from J, with 12 bases between. The CDR3 is 14 amino acids.

This clonotype has at least ten counts. V and J are TRBV5-5 and TRBJ1-2; weak D call: TRBD1 (6 bases). Germline V gene data show CDR1 as SGHKS and CDR2 as YYEKEE (reference sequence). V gave up 0 bases and J gave up 7 bases, with 19 bases separating them. The CDR3 loop spans 16 amino acids. CDR3 amino acids: CASSLAITQGRIGYTF. CDR3 DNA sequence: TGTGCCAGCAGCTTGGCCATAACGCAGGGGAGGATTGGCTACACCTTC.

This clonotype has at least ten counts. This chain links TRBV28 with TRBJ1-1; D possibly corresponds to TRBD1 (5 bases). Germline V gene lookup returns CDR1 MDHEN and CDR2 SYDVKM. This CDR3 comprises 14 residues. V lost 5 bases and J 1 base, leaving 11 bases between the germline ends. The CDR3 is CASSLNTGNTEAFF. The CDR3 bases are TGTGCCAGCAGTCTCAATACAGGGAACACTGAAGCTTTCTTT.

This clonotype was counted at least ten times. This chain uses TRBV6-5 with TRBJ2-5; TRBD1 matches at 11 bases. Germline assignment: CDR1 MNHEY and CDR2 SVGAGI. V gave up 6 bases and J gave up 5 bases; unmatched junction bases: 8. The CDR3 totals 15 residues. CDR3 sequence (DNA): TGTGCCAGCAGCCTACGGGACAGGGGGTTGGAGACCCAGTACTTC. Protein product: CASSLRDRGLETQYF.

The sample holds many counts of this clonotype. The chain recombines TRBV6-1 with TRBJ1-1; perhaps TRBD1 as D (6 bases). Between the trimmed V and J ends, which lost 6 bases and 6 bases, there was a span of 11 bases. The CDR3 contains 12 residues. Germline CDR1 reads MNHNS; CDR2 reads SASEGT. The CDR3 bases are TGTGCCAGCAGAGGGGGACTCGCTGAAGCTTTCTTT. Protein: CASRGGLAEAFF.